The 21 T cell receptor beta chains below were found in one sample sequenced in a study of T cells in Graves' hyperthyroidism and ophthalmopathy. TCR beta CDR3 region amplification was performed from RNA transcripts. The HTBI primer set was used in a first-round RT-PCR of the TCR CDR3. A single record per CDR3 protein comes from TCRdb applying MiXCR to the multiplex PCR reads. The repertoire consists of hundreds of thousands of distinct CDR3 sequences, with less than 15% occurring once and the leading ten covering around 9.2%. The sequenced material came from blood. The receptors were sampled from a woman aged 18-29 years with Graves' hyperthyroidism.

There are many counts of this clonotype. The V and J genes are TRBV15 and TRBJ1-1; D is uncertain. CDR1 and CDR2 from the germline V gene are LNHNV and YYDKDF (reference sequence). This CDR3 spans 14 amino acids. The V end was cut by 3 bases, the J end by 0 bases, with 8 bases between. CDR3 loop: CATSRGSMNTEAFF. As DNA, the CDR3 is TGTGCCACCAGCAGGGGCAGCATGAACACTGAAGCTTTCTTT. The full variable domain, in which reference TRBV15 and TRBJ1-1 provide the parts outside the CDR3, is DAMVIQNPRYQVTQFGKPVTLSCSQTLNHNVMYWYQQKSSQAPKLLFHYYDKDFNNEADTPDNFQSRRPNTSFCFLDIRSPGLGDTAMYLCATSRGSMNTEAFFGQGTRLTVV.

This clonotype was seen at least ten times. The V gene is TRBV18, the J gene TRBJ1-1, with 8 bases fitting TRBD1. Losses at the gene ends were 1 base for V and 3 bases for J; bases not matched to a gene: 4. The CDR3 is 15 residues long. From germline, CDR1 is KGHSH and CDR2 LQKENI. The CDR3 DNA follows: TGTGCCAGCTCACCACTGCCAGGGGGCGACACTGAAGCTTTCTTT. Protein sequence: CASSPLPGGDTEAFF.

This clonotype was detected only a few times. A read error is possible here, since a much larger clone lies one base away. The chain joins TRBV11-2 to TRBJ1-2; D remains ambiguous. Trimming shortened V by 3 bases and J by 4 bases, and 18 bases separated the two germline ends. This CDR3 is built from 16 residues. Germline V gene data show CDR1 as SGHAT and CDR2 as FQNNGV. CDR3 bases: TGTGCCAGCAGCTTGGCCTCCTCATCTCCCTCCTATGGCTACACCTTC. Protein: CASSLASSSPSYGYTF.

At least ten counts were recorded for this clonotype. This chain connects TRBV7-2 to TRBJ1-1; a weak D match, TRBD1 (6 bases). CDR1 is SGHTA, CDR2 FQGNSA, per germline. This CDR3 is 14 amino acids long. Trimming removed 4 bases at V and 1 base at J, with 10 bases between. CDR3 region: CASSSQQGNTEAFF. The CDR3 DNA sequence: TGTGCCAGCAGCTCTCAACAGGGGAACACTGAAGCTTTCTTT.

There are many counts of this clonotype. V gene TRBV3-1 combines with J gene TRBJ2-1, with 12 bases identical to TRBD2. Looked up from germline, CDR1 is LGHDT and CDR2 is YNNKEL (reference sequence). The CDR3 covers 15 residues. V lost 1 base to trimming and J lost 9 bases; unmatched junction nucleotides: 4. The CDR3 region is CASSQAWGLAGEQFF. The DNA for the CDR3 is TGTGCCAGCAGCCAAGCCTGGGGACTAGCGGGTGAGCAGTTCTTC.

The rearrangement joins TRBV12-3 or TRBV12-4 to TRBJ2-1; D is unresolved. This CDR3 comprises 11 residues. Trimming cost V 6 bases and J 9 bases, with 9 bases left between them. In DNA, the CDR3 is TGTGCCAGCAGCCCTAGAAGTGAGCAGTTCTTC. The encoded protein is CASSPRSEQFF.

This clonotype was counted ten times or more. The V call is TRBV7-2, the J call TRBJ2-1; D remains ambiguous. V was pared by 0 bases and J by 7 bases, with 7 bases between. CDR1 is SGHTA and CDR2 is FQGNSA in the germline V gene. The length of the CDR3 is 13 residues. The CDR3 region has the DNA TGTGCCAGCAGCTTAGCGGTCGAAAATGAGCAGTTCTTC. Its translation is CASSLAVENEQFF.

This clonotype was recorded a few times. This chain links TRBV7-6 with TRBJ2-2; D could derive from TRBD1 or TRBD2 (7 bases each). This CDR3 spans 14 amino acids. Trimming took off 8 bases at V and 1 base at J, with 11 bases between the two ends. CDR1 SGHVS and CDR2 FNYEAQ come from the germline V gene. CDR3 region: CASQGGRNTGELFF. For the CDR3, the DNA is TGTGCCAGCCAGGGGGGGAGGAACACCGGGGAGCTGTTTTTT.

This rearrangement joins TRBV18 to TRBJ1-6; D is unclear. From germline, CDR1 is KGHSH and CDR2 LQKENI. This CDR3 is 17 amino acids long. V lost 4 bases and J lost 0, with 13 bases in between. The CDR3 loop is CASSQSVQSSYNSPLHF. The CDR3 bases are TGTGCCAGCTCACAAAGCGTCCAGAGCTCCTATAATTCACCCCTCCACTTT.

This clonotype was detected many times. J is TRBJ1-6 and V is TRBV7-9; D remains unclear. CDR1 and CDR2 (germline): SEHNR, FQNEAQ (reference sequence). V was cut by 5 bases and J by 11 bases, with 7 bases left in between. CDR3 length: 11 residues. The CDR3 sequence: CASSDRPPLHF. The CDR3 region has the DNA TGTGCCAGCAGCGACCGACCACCCCTCCACTTT.

The chain links TRBV5-4 to TRBJ1-5; D unresolved. The CDR3 is 16 amino acids. Trimming removed 0 bases from V and 7 bases from J, with 17 bases in between. The germline V gene has CDR1 SGHNT and CDR2 YYREEE (reference sequence). CDR3 nucleotide sequence: TGTGCCAGCAGCTTGGGGCCCGGGGAAGTGGGGCAGCCCCAGCATTTT. Translated: CASSLGPGEVGQPQHF.

This clonotype was detected ten times or more. The V call is TRBV6-8, the J call TRBJ2-7; D might be TRBD1 or TRBD2, each matching 6 bases. V was cut by 0 bases and J by 6 bases, with 9 bases left in between. The germline V gene has CDR1 MNHGY and CDR2 SAAAGT. The CDR3 extends over 13 amino acids. The CDR3 sequence: CASSYSGGGEQYF. For the CDR3, the DNA is TGTGCCAGCAGTTACTCTGGAGGGGGCGAGCAGTACTTC.

This clonotype occurred many times. The rearrangement uses TRBV27 and TRBJ1-5, with TRBD1 identical over 7 bases. CDR1 and CDR2 (germline): MNHEY, SMNVEV (reference sequence). This CDR3 is built from 16 residues. V shed 5 bases, J shed 1 base, and the junction held 8 bases outside the gene matches. Here the CDR3 reads CASSPRTGLSNQPQHF. CDR3 coding DNA: TGTGCCAGCAGTCCACGGACAGGTTTGAGCAATCAGCCCCAGCATTTT.

V gene TRBV12-3 or TRBV12-4 combines with J gene TRBJ1-3; no clear D. V shed 7 bases and J shed 0 bases, with 7 bases lying between them. The CDR3 consists of 13 residues. The CDR3 sequence: CASTFYSGNTIYF. The CDR3 DNA reads TGTGCCAGCACTTTCTACTCTGGAAACACCATATATTTT.

The chain is built from TRBV19 and TRBJ2-5; the D is unclear. CDR3 size: 13 residues. Germline V gene data show CDR1 as LNHDA and CDR2 as SQIVND (reference sequence). V was cut by 4 bases and J by 1 base, with 7 bases left in between. The CDR3 sequence is CASSTRTQETQYF. The CDR3 nucleotides read TGTGCCAGTAGTACGAGAACCCAAGAGACCCAGTACTTC.

This clonotype was detected many times. V and J are TRBV13 and TRBJ2-1; a weak D match, TRBD2 (5 bases). The CDR3 loop spans 12 amino acids. CDR1 and CDR2 from the germline V gene are PRHDT and FYEKMQ (reference sequence). The V end lost 5 bases, the J end lost 5 bases, and 7 bases lay between the germline ends. CDR3 nucleotides: TGTGCCAGCAGCGGGAGCAACAATGAGCAGTTCTTC. It yields the protein CASSGSNNEQFF.

Ten or more counts support this clonotype. This rearrangement joins TRBV20-1 to TRBJ1-1; TRBD1 matches 9 bases. The V gene's germline CDR1 is DFQATT and CDR2 SNEGSKA (reference sequence). J lost 5 bases, V lost 4 bases, and 11 bases had no gene match. The CDR3 contains 15 residues. This chain's CDR3 is CSATNPGQGDTEAFF. CDR3 sequence (DNA): TGCAGTGCTACAAATCCGGGACAGGGTGATACTGAAGCTTTCTTT.

This clonotype was seen at least ten times. This chain joins TRBV3-1 and TRBJ2-5; D gene uncertain. The germline gives CDR1 LGHDT, CDR2 YNNKEL (reference sequence). This CDR3 is 15 amino acids long. Trimming took 0 bases from V and 5 from J, leaving 13 bases between them. This chain's CDR3 is CASSQDTPGWETQYF. The CDR3 nucleotides are TGTGCCAGCAGCCAAGATACCCCTGGCTGGGAGACCCAGTACTTC.

This clonotype was counted many times. The chain uses TRBV7-2 and TRBJ2-3; D uncertain. Trimming shortened V by 7 bases and J by 1 base, and 18 bases separated the two germline ends. The CDR3 runs to 16 residues. Germline loops: CDR1 SGHTA, CDR2 FQGNSA. The CDR3 region is CASTTRKGLGTDTQYF. The CDR3 DNA reads as TGTGCCAGCACCACGAGGAAAGGGCTGGGCACAGATACGCAGTATTTT.

This clonotype was detected only a few times. This rearrangement joins TRBV29-1 to TRBJ1-3; D is undetermined. CDR1 is SQVTM and CDR2 is ANQGSEA in the germline V gene. The CDR3 consists of 12 residues. V was pared by 6 bases and J by 2 bases, with 8 bases between. The CDR3 sequence: CSVTKTGNTIYF. The CDR3 nucleotides read TGCAGCGTGACAAAAACTGGAAACACCATATATTTT.

This clonotype was observed at least ten times. The J gene is TRBJ2-3, the V gene TRBV5-8; D is undetermined. V shed 4 bases and J shed 7 bases, with 13 bases lying between them. Germline loops: CDR1 SGHTS, CDR2 YDEGEE. This CDR3 region has 13 residues. The CDR3 sequence is CASSPPILNTQYF. DNA of the CDR3: TGTGCCAGCAGCCCGCCGATCCTTAATACGCAGTATTTT.